The 24 T cell receptor beta chains below come from one sample, sequenced in a study of vaccination effects on CD4 cells after COVID-19. Antigen-specific CD4+ T cells were expanded (with viral peptide pools) by the ViraFEST assay ahead of sequencing. Culturing for ten to eleven days preceded CD4+ T cell isolation. Antigens of these TCRs are unknown. Method: immunoSEQ multiplex PCR; TCRdb's copy keeps in-frame clones and lacks some. Of about 79,000 clones listed, around four fifths are singletons. The sample in question was CD4+ T cells from PBMCs cultured with HCoV-229E spike peptides, obtained before COVID-19 vaccination. The source of these receptors is a human donor who received a COVID-19 vaccine.

The chain has TRBV6-6 and TRBJ1-3; 7 bases are shared with TRBD1. This CDR3 has 15 residues. The germline gives CDR1 MNHNY, CDR2 SVGAGI (reference sequence). Losses at the gene ends were 2 bases for V and 0 bases for J; bases not matched to a gene: 1. The CDR3 reads CASSYDRVSGNTIYF. The CDR3 nucleotides are TGTGCCAGCAGTTACGACAGGGTCTCTGGAAACACCATATATTTT.

The gene calls are TRBV4-1 and TRBJ1-1; D possibly corresponds to TRBD1 (5 bases). The V end lost 0 bases, the J end lost 0 bases, and 8 bases lay between the germline ends. Germline lookup yields CDR1 MGHRA and CDR2 YSYEKL. This CDR3 contains 15 residues. The CDR3 region is CASSQEAGMNTEAFF. CDR3 sequence (DNA): TGCGCCAGCAGCCAAGAAGCAGGGATGAACACTGAAGCTTTCTTT.

This clone was counted between two and nine times. This chain uses TRBV28 with TRBJ1-5; D is uncertain. Trimming pared 5 bases from V and 1 base from J, leaving 6 bases between. The CDR3 covers 13 residues. Per germline, CDR1 MDHEN and CDR2 SYDVKM. The CDR3 DNA reads as TGTGCCAGCAGTCGCGACAGCAATCAGCCCCAGCATTTT. Protein: CASSRDSNQPQHF.

The chain has TRBV27 and TRBJ1-4; D is unresolved. Germline lookup yields CDR1 MNHEY and CDR2 SMNVEV (reference sequence). Trimming left V 6 bases short and J 4 bases short, with 15 bases between. This CDR3 is built from 15 residues. CDR3 sequence reads: CASSPGREYNEKLFF. CDR3 DNA: TGTGCCAGCAGCCCCGGACGGGAGTATAATGAAAAACTGTTTTTT.

The chain employs TRBV6-2 or TRBV6-3 and TRBJ2-7; possibly TRBD2 for D (5 bases). This CDR3 comprises 11 residues. Germline V gene lookup returns CDR1 MNHEY and CDR2 SVGEGT. V lost 6 bases to trimming and J lost 11 bases, with 14 bases between them. The chain's CDR3 is CASSSGIKEYV. In DNA, the CDR3 is TGTGCCAGCAGCTCCGGGATAAAGGAGTACGTC.

The chain recombines TRBV18 with TRBJ2-1; D is unclear. V was pared by 0 bases and J by 0 bases, with 6 bases between. Germline loops: CDR1 KGHSH, CDR2 LQKENI. The CDR3 sequence is 15 residues long. CDR3 DNA sequence: TGTGCCAGCTCACCACCACAGAGCTCCTACAATGAGCAGTTCTTC. It is translated as CASSPPQSSYNEQFF.

This clone was found a few times. This chain connects TRBV15 to TRBJ1-3; D is uncertain. The germline CDR1 and CDR2 sequences are LNHNV and YYDKDF (reference sequence). The V end was cut by 0 bases, the J end by 5 bases, with 8 bases between. The CDR3 sequence is 14 residues long. This CDR3 reads CATSRDSVRNTIYF. CDR3 coding DNA: TGTGCCACCAGCAGAGATTCCGTCCGAAACACCATATATTTT.

This clone showed up just a few times. The V gene is TRBV5-1, the J gene TRBJ2-7, with D perhaps matching TRBD1 (5 bases). The CDR3 length is 13 residues. Trimming stripped 4 bases from V and 6 bases from J, with 14 bases between. Germline loops: CDR1 SGHRS, CDR2 YFSETQ. The DNA of the CDR3 is TGCGCCAGCAGCCCAAACGACAGATCCGAGCAGTACGTC. As protein: CASSPNDRSEQYV.

V is TRBV9 and J is TRBJ1-5; D unclear. Trimming cost V 2 bases and J 7 bases, with 10 bases left between them. This CDR3 is built from 13 residues. From germline, CDR1 is SGDLS and CDR2 YYNGEE. The CDR3 region is CASSVGEMQPQHF. CDR3 DNA: TGTGCCAGCAGCGTCGGGGAGATGCAGCCCCAGCATTTT. The full variable domain, rest sourced from reference TRBV9 and TRBJ1-5, is DSGVTQTPKHLITATGQRVTLRCSPRSGDLSVYWYQQSLDQGLQFLIQYYNGEERAKGNILERFSAQQFPDLHSELNLSSLELGDSALYFCASSVGEMQPQHFGDGTRLSIL.

This clone has only one observation. The J gene is TRBJ2-6, the V gene TRBV5-1, with D possibly being TRBD1 (5 bases). The ends were cut back, 4 bases at V and 0 bases at J, with 11 bases in the middle. This CDR3 comprises 16 residues. Germline V gene data show CDR1 as SGHRS and CDR2 as YFSETQ. CDR3 region: CASSPGHSSGANVLTF. CDR3 coding DNA: TGCGCCAGCAGCCCCGGACACTCCTCTGGGGCCAACGTCCTGACTTTC. The full variable domain, its missing parts supplied by reference TRBV5-1 and TRBJ2-6, is KAGVTQTPRYLIKTRGQQVTLSCSPISGHRSVSWYQQTPGQGLQFLFEYFSETQRNKGNFPGRFSGRQFSNSRSEMNVSTLELGDSALYLCASSPGHSSGANVLTFGAGSRLTVL.

The chain uses TRBV6-2 or TRBV6-3 and TRBJ2-3; 7 bases are shared with TRBD2. Germline lookup yields CDR1 MNHEY and CDR2 SVGEGT. This CDR3 spans 16 amino acids. With 3 bases clipped from V and 3 bases from J, the junction kept 9 bases outside the gene matches. The CDR3 protein is CASSYGTGGKTDTQYF. DNA for the CDR3: TGTGCCAGCAGTTATGGTACGGGGGGAAAAACAGATACGCAGTATTTT.

The CDR3 loop is CASGLDQSGEYGYTF. The DNA for the CDR3 is TGTGCCAGCGGGCTTGACCAGTCTGGGGAATATGGCTACACCTTC. The chain has TRBV28 and TRBJ1-2; D is unresolved. The ends were cut back, 8 bases at V and 5 bases at J, with 21 bases in the middle. Germline assignment: CDR1 MDHEN and CDR2 SYDVKM. The CDR3 runs to 15 residues.

This chain connects TRBV27 to TRBJ1-4; 10 bases map to TRBD1. The germline V gene has CDR1 MNHEY and CDR2 SMNVEV (reference sequence). The CDR3 is made up of 15 amino acids. V shed 5 bases and J 5 bases; nucleotides not matched to a gene: 5. The DNA of the CDR3 is TGTGCCAGCAGTCCAAGGACAGGGGGAAATGAAAAACTGTTTTTT. Translation: CASSPRTGGNEKLFF.

The genes are TRBV10-3 and TRBJ1-3; unclear D gene. Trimming removed 5 bases at V and 1 base at J, with 9 bases between. The CDR3 runs to 14 residues. Germline V gene lookup returns CDR1 ENHRY and CDR2 SYGVKD. CDR3 amino acids: CAISREGSGNTIYF. The CDR3 nucleotides are TGTGCCATCAGTCGGGAGGGTTCTGGAAACACCATATATTTT.

This clone was counted once. The rearrangement joins TRBV18 to TRBJ1-3; D may be TRBD1 (5 bases). The CDR3 extends over 14 amino acids. Per the germline V gene, CDR1 is KGHSH and CDR2 is LQKENI. Trimming shortened V by 3 bases and J by 3 bases, and 9 bases separated the two germline ends. The DNA of the CDR3 is TGTGCCAGCTCACCGGGGCAAGGTGGAAACACCATATATTTT. Its translation: CASSPGQGGNTIYF.

This CDR3 is CASRRADHQETQYF. Here the CDR3 DNA reads TGCGCCAGCAGGCGGGCCGACCACCAAGAGACCCAGTACTTC. The V gene is TRBV5-1, the J gene TRBJ2-5, with D possibly matching TRBD2 (5 bases). Germline V gene data show CDR1 as SGHRS and CDR2 as YFSETQ. Trimming left V 5 bases short and J 0 bases short, with 11 bases between. The CDR3 extends over 14 amino acids. Filled out from reference TRBV5-1 and TRBJ2-5, the complete variable domain reads KAGVTQTPRYLIKTRGQQVTLSCSPISGHRSVSWYQQTPGQGLQFLFEYFSETQRNKGNFPGRFSGRQFSNSRSEMNVSTLELGDSALYLCASRRADHQETQYFGPGTRLLVL.

The rearrangement joins TRBV7-9 to TRBJ2-2, with 14 bases fitting TRBD2. This CDR3 comprises 18 residues. V gave up 1 base and J gave up 6 bases; unmatched junction bases: 7. The germline gives CDR1 SEHNR, CDR2 FQNEAQ (reference sequence). CDR3 DNA sequence: TGTGCCAGCAGCTTAGGAGGGACTAGCGGGGGTCCGGCCGGGGAGCTGTTTTTT. As protein: CASSLGGTSGGPAGELFF.

This chain uses TRBV11-3 with TRBJ1-1, with TRBD1 identical over 7 bases. With 3 bases clipped from V and 2 bases from J, the junction kept 3 bases outside the gene matches. CDR1 and CDR2 (germline): SGHNT, YENEEA. This CDR3 is built from 14 residues. The CDR3 loop is CASSFQGENTEAFF. In DNA, the CDR3 is TGTGCCAGCAGCTTTCAGGGGGAAAACACTGAAGCTTTCTTT.

This clone has just a few counts. V is TRBV7-3 and J is TRBJ2-3; no definite D call. Per germline, CDR1 SGHTA and CDR2 FQGTGA. Between the trimmed V and J ends, which lost 5 bases and 3 bases, there was a span of 6 bases. The CDR3 has 12 residues. Here the CDR3 DNA reads TGTGCCAGCAGCCATGGGACAGATACGCAGTATTTT. This sequence encodes CASSHGTDTQYF.

In its sample, this clone was seen a few times. The chain carries TRBV11-2 and TRBJ1-3; D perhaps matches TRBD1 (5 bases). Deletions cut 3 bases from V and 0 bases from J, with 15 bases between. Germline V gene sequence: CDR1 SGHAT, CDR2 FQNNGV. The CDR3 runs to 17 residues. CDR3 in amino acids: CASSFGDVRLSGNTIYF. Here the CDR3 DNA reads TGTGCCAGCAGCTTTGGGGACGTTCGCCTCTCTGGAAACACCATATATTTT.

Only one count was recorded for this clone. This chain joins TRBV28 and TRBJ2-4; the match to TRBD1 covers 9 bases. Unmatched junction bases numbered 5, after V lost 5 bases and J lost 0 bases. The CDR3 contains 16 residues. Per the germline V gene, CDR1 is MDHEN and CDR2 is SYDVKM. CDR3 loop: CASSPGTGLAKNIQYF. CDR3 DNA: TGTGCCAGCAGTCCCGGGACAGGGTTAGCCAAAAACATTCAGTACTTC.

This clone occurred once. The CDR3 DNA sequence: TGTGCCAGCAGCCAAGGGACAGTCCCAGATACGCAGTATTTT. Translated, it gives CASSQGTVPDTQYF. The rearrangement joins TRBV6-5 to TRBJ2-3, with 7 bases aligning to TRBD1. CDR1 is MNHEY, CDR2 SVGAGI, per germline. V gave up 6 bases and J gave up 4 bases; unmatched junction bases: 7. This CDR3 contains 14 residues.

This chain joins TRBV18 and TRBJ2-7; D not certain. Germline V lookup: CDR1 KGHSH, CDR2 LQKENI. The CDR3 length is 13 residues. The germline V and J ends were trimmed by 3 bases and 5 bases, with 11 bases remaining between them. The CDR3: CASSPSAYNEQYV. DNA for the CDR3: TGTGCCAGCTCACCCTCCGCGTATAACGAGCAGTACGTC.

The chain couples TRBV19 to TRBJ1-1; TRBD1 is a possible D gene (5 bases). Germline values: CDR1 LNHDA, CDR2 SQIVND (reference sequence). The V gene lost 3 bases and the J gene lost 4 bases, with 9 bases spanning the gap. The CDR3 consists of 13 residues. Here the CDR3 DNA reads TGTGCCAGTAGTATGGCCGGGGGCACTGAAGCTTTCTTT. Translating gives CASSMAGGTEAFF.